These T cell receptor beta chains were read from a single sample in a study of T cell responses to AZD1222 COVID-19 vaccine. Profiling relied on immunoSEQ multiplex PCR, and the TCRdb table lists in-frame clones only, not all of them. This table has about 110,000 clones, less than 90% appearing once. The material was peripheral blood, obtained on day 0 of AZD1222 vaccination. All receptors derive from an adult in good health. Both conserved end residues are part of each CDR3. The D gene is left open where the match is weak. Part of the rows lack a size; the others show once, few, many or a class for expanded clones.

clone_size j_call v_call d_call cdr3_nt cdr3_aa
- TRBJ1-6 TRBV19 - TGTGCCAGTAGTATAGGGGGTAATTCACCCCTCCACTTT CASSIGGNSPLHF
- TRBJ1-2 TRBV19 TRBD1 TGTGCCAGTACCGGTCGGCAGGGGGCTGCAGGCCCTCCCTATGGCTACACCTTC CASTGRQGAAGPPYGYTF
- TRBJ2-7 TRBV9 TRBD1 TGTGCCAGCAGTTTTACAGGGGATTCCTCCTACGAGCAGTACTTC CASSFTGDSSYEQYF
few TRBJ2-3 TRBV7-6 TRBD1 TGTGCCAGCAGCGGACTCGGGTGGGACAGGGGGAGGACAGATACGCAGTATTTT CASSGLGWDRGRTDTQYF
- TRBJ2-5 TRBV13 - TGTGCCAGCAGCTTAGTGGGACCAGGGGAGACCCAGTACTTC CASSLVGPGETQYF
- TRBJ2-1 TRBV5-1 - TGCGCCAGCAGCCGAGGGAGTGAGGTCAATGAGCAGTTCTTC CASSRGSEVNEQFF
- TRBJ1-1 TRBV11-3 - TGTGCCAGCAGCTTAGAGGCAGTATTGAACACTGAAGCTTTCTTT CASSLEAVLNTEAFF
- TRBJ2-7 TRBV6-5 - TGTGCCAGCAGCTCGACAGGAATTTACGAGCAGTACTTC CASSSTGIYEQYF
once TRBJ2-2 TRBV24-1 - TGTGCCACCAGTGCGCGGGTTACCGGGGAGCTGTTTTTT CATSARVTGELFF
- TRBJ2-1 TRBV2 - TGTGCCAGCAGTGAATTAAGGCAGCATGTGCAGTTCTTC CASSELRQHVQFF
- TRBJ2-6 TRBV7-3 - TGTGCCAGCAGCCCGTCCCCCCTGGGTTGGGGGGCCAACGTCCTGACTTTC CASSPSPLGWGANVLTF
- TRBJ1-2 TRBV7-2 TRBD1 TGTGCCAGCAGCCCCGGGACAGGGGCCCATTATGGCTACACCTTC CASSPGTGAHYGYTF
once TRBJ2-3 TRBV4-1 - TGCGCCAGCAGCTACAGGGACACTCGCACAGATACGCAGTATTTT CASSYRDTRTDTQYF
- TRBJ2-5 TRBV5-4 - TGTGCCAGCAGCCCTAGCTCACCCTTGAGCGAGACCCAGTACTTC CASSPSSPLSETQYF
- TRBJ2-1 TRBV29-1 TRBD2 TGCAGCGTCGAGGGGACTAGCGGGAGTGCTGAGCAGTTCTTC CSVEGTSGSAEQFF
- TRBJ1-2 TRBV2 - TGTGCCAGCCGAAGGGAGGGTTCTAACTATGGCTACACCTTC CASRREGSNYGYTF
- TRBJ2-3 TRBV9 TRBD2 TGTGCCAGCAGCGTAGGGGGTAGCGGGACGCCAGATACGCAGTATTTT CASSVGGSGTPDTQYF
- TRBJ1-6 TRBV7-8 TRBD1 TGTGCCAGCAGCTTCCAGGGGGGCAGTTCACCCCTCCACTTT CASSFQGGSSPLHF
- TRBJ1-1 TRBV7-8 - TGTGCCAGCAGCTTAGTCCTGGGGAAGGGTGAAGCTTTCTTT CASSLVLGKGEAFF
- TRBJ2-7 TRBV5-1 - TGCGCCAGCAGCTGGTGGGACGGGGCAACCTACGAGCAGTACTTC CASSWWDGATYEQYF
- TRBJ2-2 TRBV5-1 - TGCGCCAGCAGCCACACAGGGACCGGGGAGCTGTTTTTT CASSHTGTGELFF
few TRBJ2-1 TRBV6-4 TRBD2 TGTGCCAGCAGTGGCGGGGGGGCACGCAATGAGCAGTTCTTC CASSGGGARNEQFF
- TRBJ2-7 TRBV3-1/TRBV3-2 - TGTGCCAGCAGCCAAGGGCAGGGCCCCTACGAGCAGTACTTC CASSQGQGPYEQYF
- TRBJ1-6 TRBV19 - TGTGCCCGTAATTCACCCCTCCACTTT CARNSPLHF
- TRBJ2-3 TRBV9 - TGTGCCAGCAGCGTCGGGACTGCACCCACAGATACGCAGTATTTT CASSVGTAPTDTQYF
- TRBJ1-6 TRBV2 - TGTGCCAGCAGGCTCTCCTATAATTCACCCCTCCACTTT CASRLSYNSPLHF
- TRBJ2-5 TRBV2 - TGTGCCAGCAGCGAACGAGAGACCCAGTACTTC CASSERETQYF
once TRBJ2-5 TRBV5-1 - TGCGCCAGCAGTCCAGGCGGGCAAGAGACCCAGTACTTC CASSPGGQETQYF
once TRBJ1-6 TRBV5-4 TRBD1 TGTGCCAGCAGCCTAGGACAGGACAATTCACCCCTCCACTTT CASSLGQDNSPLHF
- TRBJ2-1 TRBV11-3 TRBD2 TGTGCCAGCAGTATTAGCACTAGCGGGGGCCATGAGCAGTTCTTC CASSISTSGGHEQFF
- TRBJ2-1 TRBV7-3 - TGTGCCAGCAGCTTGACTGAGGTCAGGGGATACAATGAGCAGTTCTTC CASSLTEVRGYNEQFF
- TRBJ1-4 TRBV5-1 - TGCGCCAGCAGCTGGGGAACAGGGCGGTCAACTAATGAAAAACTGTTTTTT CASSWGTGRSTNEKLFF
- TRBJ1-6 TRBV11-2 - TGTGCCAGCAGCGAACTGGACGGAAATTCACCCCTCCACTTT CASSELDGNSPLHF
- TRBJ1-4 TRBV5-1 TRBD1 TGCGCCAGCAGCTTGGTTCCTGGGACAGGATATGAAAAACTGTTTTTT CASSLVPGTGYEKLFF
- TRBJ2-7 TRBV5-4 - TGTGCCAGCAGCTTCAGGGGGGGGGCCTACGAGCAGTACTTC CASSFRGGAYEQYF
- TRBJ2-2 TRBV11-1 TRBD1 TGTGCCAGCAGCCGGGACAGGGGTAACACCGGGGAGCTGTTTTTT CASSRDRGNTGELFF
- TRBJ2-7 TRBV7-3 - TGTGCCAGCAGCTTAATGGGGGTAAGCTCCTACGAGCAGTACTTC CASSLMGVSSYEQYF
- TRBJ2-1 TRBV7-9 - TGTGCCAGCAGCTTCCGGGGAAAGGGGGATGAGCAGTTCTTC CASSFRGKGDEQFF
- TRBJ2-5 TRBV7-9 TRBD1 TGTGCCAGCAGCCCTCCGACAGGGCACCAAGAGACCCAGTACTTC CASSPPTGHQETQYF
- TRBJ2-7 TRBV6-6 - TGTGCCAGCAGCTACCTAGGAGAAGGGTACGAGCAGTACTTC CASSYLGEGYEQYF
- TRBJ1-2 TRBV12-3/TRBV12-4 - TGTGCCAGCTCGGGGGGAGTATACAATGGCTACACCTTC CASSGGVYNGYTF
once TRBJ2-3 TRBV5-4 TRBD2 TGTGCCAGCAGGAGCGGGAGCGGAGATACGCAGTATTTT CASRSGSGDTQYF
- TRBJ2-1 TRBV7-9 TRBD2 TGTGCCAGCAGCTCCATCCGACTAGCGGAGAGCTCCTACAATGAGCAGTTCTTC CASSSIRLAESSYNEQFF
- TRBJ1-1 TRBV19 - TGTGCCAGTAGTATGGGGGGAGCTGAAGCTTTCTTT CASSMGGAEAFF
- TRBJ2-7 TRBV11-3 TRBD1 TGTGCCAGCAGCCCTCCGGGACAGGGGTCCTACGAGCAGTACTTC CASSPPGQGSYEQYF
once TRBJ2-7 TRBV5-4 - TGTGCCAGCAGCTTGGATGGAAGTCGGGAGCAGTACTTC CASSLDGSREQYF
- TRBJ2-5 TRBV7-2 - TGTGCCAGCAGCGAATATTCCAGGAGTGGGTACTTC CASSEYSRSGYF
- TRBJ2-7 TRBV21-1 - TGTGCCAGCAGCAAAGAGATCCAGACTACCTACGAGCAGTACTTC CASSKEIQTTYEQYF
many TRBJ1-2 TRBV2 TRBD1 TGTGCCAGCAGACCGACCCTGGACAGGGGGGCCTATGGCTACACCTTC CASRPTLDRGAYGYTF
- TRBJ2-6 TRBV11-2 - TGTGCCAGCAGCTTAACCGACAGGTCTGGGGCCAACGTCCTGACTTTC CASSLTDRSGANVLTF
once TRBJ1-1 TRBV18 TRBD1 TGTGCCAGCTCAGTGGACAGGGGTCGAGCGAACACTGAAGCTTTCTTT CASSVDRGRANTEAFF
- TRBJ2-7 TRBV29-1 - TGCAGCGGCGGGACCGGGACCTACGAGCAGTACTTC CSGGTGTYEQYF
- TRBJ2-4 TRBV19 - TGTGCCAGTAGTGGGGGGCTGAGGACTCAGGGTCACATTCAGTACTTC CASSGGLRTQGHIQYF
- TRBJ2-7 TRBV5-5 - TGTGCCAGCAGCTTGGTTGGGGGTTATACCTACGAGCAGTACTTC CASSLVGGYTYEQYF
- TRBJ2-3 TRBV10-1 - TGCGCCAGCAGTGTGGAGGGAGTCACAGATACGCAGTATTTT CASSVEGVTDTQYF
- TRBJ1-2 TRBV6-5 - TGTGCCAGCAGAATCCAGGAGACAGGCGGCTACACCTTC CASRIQETGGYTF
- TRBJ2-1 TRBV7-2 TRBD1 TGTGCCAGCAGCCGCTGGACAGGGGAGGGGAATGAGCAGTTCTTC CASSRWTGEGNEQFF